Listed below are T cell receptor beta chains from one sample, sequenced in a study of cytomegalovirus exposure and HLA in healthy donors. Profiled with immunoSEQ multiplex PCR; TCRdb holds only in-frame clones, not every one. The profile shows some 81,000 clones, over 60% of them singletons. Sequencing used PBMCs. The receptors originated from a woman aged 35 to 49 in good health and CMV-seropositive. Both conserved end residues are part of each CDR3. A D gene is named only where the DNA matches it firmly.

d_gene: .; v_gene: TRBV6-1; CDR3aa: CASRQLAVLTDTQYF
d_gene: TRBD1; v_gene: TRBV7-9; CDR3aa: CASSLGTAVEQFF
d_gene: TRBD1; v_gene: TRBV5-6; CDR3aa: CASSLVGQALDRYF
d_gene: .; v_gene: TRBV28; CDR3aa: CASSTSQPQHF
d_gene: TRBD1; v_gene: TRBV7-9; CDR3aa: CASSPTGGHEQYF
d_gene: .; v_gene: TRBV2; CDR3aa: CASSELDISNYGYTF
d_gene: TRBD2; v_gene: TRBV7-2; CDR3aa: CASSVTGTSGGETGTQYF
d_gene: TRBD2; v_gene: TRBV4-3; CDR3aa: CASSQAGSRGGEQFF
d_gene: TRBD1; v_gene: TRBV5-6; CDR3aa: CVRSLFGTGGHTEALF
d_gene: .; v_gene: TRBV27; CDR3aa: CASSPQANQLLTGNTIYF
d_gene: .; v_gene: TRBV28; CDR3aa: CASSFGGSYNEQFF
d_gene: .; v_gene: TRBV11-2; CDR3aa: CASSAGSGYTF
d_gene: TRBD1; v_gene: TRBV25-1; CDR3aa: CASNLGGTGNNEQFF
d_gene: TRBD2; v_gene: TRBV7-2; CDR3aa: CASSFALLAGSGELFF
d_gene: .; v_gene: TRBV6-1; CDR3aa: CASSDLYEQYF
d_gene: TRBD2; v_gene: TRBV10-3; CDR3aa: CAISDPGRSSYEQYF
d_gene: TRBD2; v_gene: TRBV5-1; CDR3aa: CASSQETSGPYEQYF
d_gene: .; v_gene: TRBV12-5; CDR3aa: CASGFGLSNTEAFF
d_gene: .; v_gene: TRBV19; CDR3aa: CASSMSGETQYF
d_gene: TRBD1; v_gene: TRBV10-3; CDR3aa: CAISDPGQGETEAFF
d_gene: TRBD2; v_gene: TRBV7-9; CDR3aa: CASRPGRTSGYNEQFF
d_gene: TRBD1; v_gene: TRBV5-1; CDR3aa: CASSPDRGQVYGYTF
d_gene: .; v_gene: TRBV7-2; CDR3aa: CASSLEEWGSASYEQYF
d_gene: .; v_gene: TRBV2; CDR3aa: CASSGLGGSTEAFF
d_gene: .; v_gene: TRBV6-1; CDR3aa: CASSEVASVGEQYF
d_gene: .; v_gene: TRBV6-1; CDR3aa: CASSGRMNEKLFF
d_gene: .; v_gene: TRBV5-6; CDR3aa: CASSLRLRNYGYTF
d_gene: .; v_gene: TRBV10-2; CDR3aa: CASSELAAKNIQYF
d_gene: TRBD2; v_gene: TRBV19; CDR3aa: CASTQSSGTSGYNEQFF
d_gene: .; v_gene: TRBV7-9; CDR3aa: CASTPGSTSDTDTQYF
d_gene: TRBD1; v_gene: TRBV5-8; CDR3aa: CASSLVRQGGQPQHF
d_gene: TRBD1; v_gene: TRBV19; CDR3aa: CASSTQGASTEAFF